The present entry profiles one T cell receptor (beta chain) with its context. Its antigen is undetermined. The data belong to a study of shared clonotypes between healthy human individuals. Study details: CD4 naive cells filled three plates per donor, CD4 memory three, CD8 naive two and CD8 memory one.

Study-level findings and limits: It was expected that sequencing depth would affect clonotype sharing among donors. Larger richness was generally estimated for naive than memory subsets.

The method was immunoSEQ multiplex PCR; TCRdb's version includes in-frame clones alone and lacks a portion of them. The data hold millions of clones, with 85% to 95% observed a single time. Those who donated, Caucasian adults without exception, all lived in Nashville, Tennessee. The V gene's germline CDR1 is PRHDT and CDR2 FYEKMQ (reference sequence). The CDR3 extends over 14 amino acids. Trimming stripped 2 bases from V and 3 bases from J, with 10 bases between. The J gene is TRBJ1-2, the V gene TRBV13, with D unresolved. Sequencing input: naive CD4+ T cells sorted from blood. Subset noted: CD45RA+ positively selected. The TCR sequence derives from a man younger than 35 in good health. The CDR3 reads CASSLSPVDYGYTF. The CDR3 nucleotides read TGTGCCAGCAGCTTAAGCCCGGTCGACTATGGCTACACCTTC.